Sequencing of this T cell receptor beta chain was carried out in a study of early T cells in non-severe SARS-CoV-2 infection. Looking at the study overall: Unsorted whole blood bulk RNA was sequenced, with unpaired chains.

TCRdb independently ran MiXCR on the 5' RACE reads; one entry per CDR3 protein. The table lists more than 90,000 distinct CDR3 sequences, roughly an eighth of them singletons. Trimming left V 1 base short and J 4 bases short, with 4 bases between. Germline V gives CDR1 DFQATT, CDR2 SNEGSKA (reference sequence). CDR3 size: 11 residues. This clonotype was sampled from an adult who was a healthcare worker with PCR-confirmed SARS-CoV-2 infection or an uninfected control (not recorded which). The gene calls are TRBV20-1 and TRBJ1-2, with unresolved D. Sequencing was done on a sample of whole blood. CDR3 DNA sequence: TGCAGTGCTAGAGTCATCTATGGCTACACCTTC. This sequence encodes CSARVIYGYTF.